This T cell receptor beta chain was captured in a study of PD-1 blockade in mismatch repair-deficient tumors. Study-wide context: Enrolled about 2012-2016, patients had progressing, pretreated mismatch repair-deficient cancers of approximately 13 types.

V was clipped by 3 bases and J by 9 bases; unmatched bases: 16. Germline CDR1 reads SGDLS; CDR2 reads YYNGEE. CDR3 size: 16 residues. Every patient had mismatch repair deficiency by PCR or immunohistochemistry. Only in-frame clones appear in the TCRdb table, and some are missing; sequencing was by immunoSEQ multiplex PCR. The sample has more than 40,000 clones; approximately 78% are singletons. This sample comprised peripheral blood, obtained 4 weeks after starting pembrolizumab. The chain joins TRBV9 to TRBJ1-2; 8 nucleotides match TRBD1. This receptor was identified in an adult with mismatch repair-deficient cancer. This CDR3 is CASSDRTGYPIVSYTF. CDR3 DNA sequence: TGTGCCAGCAGCGATCGGACAGGGTATCCTATAGTTAGCTACACCTTC.